Listed below are T cell receptor beta chains from one sample, sequenced in a study of cytomegalovirus exposure and HLA in healthy donors. The data were produced by immunoSEQ multiplex PCR, yet TCRdb's version contains in-frame clones alone and is incomplete. The sample contains about 100,000 clones, around 77% of which appear only once. Source material: PBMCs. These receptors were taken from a man in his fifties or sixties in good health and CMV-seropositive. CDR3s include the opening cysteine and the closing phenylalanine or tryptophan. The D gene is left open where the match is weak. A clone size is listed for some rows: how often the clone was seen (once, few, many), or a class if it is expanded.

>.|.|TRBJ1-5|TRBV15
CATNEQGGNNQPQHF
TGTGCCACCAATGAACAGGGTGGAAACAATCAGCCCCAGCATTTT
>.|.|TRBJ1-1|TRBV27
CASSLPGDEAFF
TGTGCCAGCAGTTTACCAGGTGATGAAGCTTTCTTT
>.|few|TRBJ2-1|TRBV18
CASSPELYNEQFF
TGTGCCAGCTCACCAGAACTGTACAATGAGCAGTTCTTC
>TRBD1|.|TRBJ1-3|TRBV6-5
CASSRDRVADTIYF
TGTGCCAGCAGTAGGGACAGGGTGGCCGACACCATATATTTT
>.|.|TRBJ2-2|TRBV15
CATSRTRDFWFTGELFF
TGTGCCACCAGCAGGACTCGTGACTTTTGGTTCACCGGGGAGCTGTTTTTT
>.|.|TRBJ1-4|TRBV4-3
CASSQTPGEKLFF
TGCGCCAGCAGCCAAACCCCGGGTGAAAAACTGTTTTTT
>.|.|TRBJ2-7|TRBV5-4
CASSRTPGSSYEQYF
TGTGCCAGCAGCCGGACTCCGGGAAGCTCCTACGAGCAGTACTTC
>.|.|TRBJ1-3|TRBV9
CASSPSLLSGNTIYF
TGTGCCAGCAGCCCAAGTCTACTCTCTGGAAACACCATATATTTT
>TRBD1|.|TRBJ1-2|TRBV4-1
CASSQTPGQGASGNGYTF
TGCGCCAGCAGCCAAACCCCGGGACAGGGGGCTTCAGGGAATGGCTACACCTTC
>TRBD1|.|TRBJ2-3|TRBV18
CASSPPGQSPGTQYF
TGTGCCAGCTCACCACCGGGACAGTCGCCAGGTACGCAGTATTTT
>TRBD2|.|TRBJ2-7|TRBV6-6
CASSATSGGREQYF
TGTGCCAGCAGTGCCACTAGCGGGGGAAGGGAGCAGTACTTC
>TRBD1|.|TRBJ1-5|TRBV6-5
CASSRTGTGDQPQHF
TGTGCCAGCAGCCGCACCGGGACAGGAGATCAGCCCCAGCATTTT
>TRBD2|few|TRBJ2-5|TRBV9
CASSADGTSHETQYF
TGTGCCAGCAGCGCGGACGGGACTAGCCACGAGACCCAGTACTTC
>.|.|TRBJ1-1|TRBV7-2
CASSLTGGWNTEAFF
TGTGCCAGCAGCCTCACGGGGGGCTGGAACACTGAAGCTTTCTTT
>TRBD2|.|TRBJ2-1|TRBV5-1
CASSPGTSGYNEQFF
TGCGCCAGCAGCCCCGGGACTAGCGGGTACAATGAGCAGTTCTTC
>.|.|TRBJ2-7|TRBV6-1
CASSDGGTYEQYF
TGTGCCAGCAGTGACGGGGGAACCTACGAGCAGTACTTC
>.|.|TRBJ2-2|TRBV19
CASSMSTLTGELFF
TGTGCCAGTAGTATGTCCACTCTCACCGGGGAGCTGTTTTTT
>TRBD1|.|TRBJ2-2|TRBV7-2
CASSLEGGPGELFF
TGTGCCAGCAGCTTAGAAGGGGGCCCCGGGGAGCTGTTTTTT
>.|.|TRBJ2-5|TRBV27
CASSLIGQETQYF
TGTGCCAGCAGTTTAATCGGTCAAGAGACCCAGTACTTC
>TRBD2|.|TRBJ2-4|TRBV11-2
CASSLTGGLNIQYF
TGTGCCAGCAGCTTAACGGGGGGGTTGAACATTCAGTACTTC
>.|few|TRBJ1-6|TRBV15
CATSRDSNSPLHF
TGTGCCACCAGCAGAGATTCGAATTCACCCCTCCACTTT
>.|.|TRBJ2-7|TRBV14
CASSQGSFRDEQYF
TGTGCCAGCAGCCAAGGGTCCTTCAGGGACGAGCAGTACTTC
>.|.|TRBJ2-7|TRBV4-3
CASSQDPAEGSYEQYF
TGCGCCAGCAGCCAAGATCCGGCGGAGGGGTCCTACGAGCAGTACTTC
>.|.|TRBJ1-1|TRBV5-6
CASSLLGELNTEAFF
TGTGCCAGCAGCTTGTTGGGCGAATTAAACACTGAAGCTTTCTTT
>.|.|TRBJ2-7|TRBV30
CAWSAQGYEQYF
TGTGCCTGGAGTGCCCAGGGCTACGAGCAGTACTTC
>.|.|TRBJ1-1|TRBV6-5
CASSSSLGMNTEAFF
TGTGCCAGCAGTTCAAGTCTGGGCATGAACACTGAAGCTTTCTTT
>TRBD1|.|TRBJ2-7|TRBV19
CASSPGTGTRSSYEQYF
TGTGCCAGTAGTCCCGGGACAGGAACGAGGAGCTCCTACGAGCAGTACTTC
>.|.|TRBJ1-5|TRBV5-6
CASSLFSGNQPQHF
TGTGCCAGCAGCTTATTTTCTGGCAATCAGCCCCAGCATTTT
>TRBD1|.|TRBJ1-2|TRBV4-1
CASSTRVEGADGYTF
TGCGCCAGCAGCACCCGGGTCGAGGGGGCAGATGGCTACACCTTC
>TRBD1|.|TRBJ1-5|TRBV10-3
CATTGQGNQPQNF
TGTGCCACCACGGGACAGGGAAATCAGCCCCAGAATTTT
>.|.|TRBJ2-7|TRBV5-6
CASSSRLTSYGQYF
TGTGCCAGCAGCTCAAGACTGACCTCCTACGGGCAGTACTTC
>TRBD1|.|TRBJ2-5|TRBV28
CASSPGDRVEGQETQYF
TGTGCCAGCAGTCCCGGGGACAGGGTAGAAGGCCAAGAGACCCAGTACTTC
>.|.|TRBJ1-5|TRBV6-5
CASSYSSVQGQPQHF
TGTGCCAGCAGTTACTCGAGCGTGCAGGGTCAGCCCCAGCATTTT